Following are 7 T cell receptor beta chains from one sample sequenced in a study of immune heterogeneity within non-small cell lung tumors (dated 2018 in TCRdb). Reads for this sample came from a HiSeq X Ten. A multiplex PCR system amplified the TCR beta CDR3 region, with a first 10-cycle round using 32 V-gene forward and 13 J-gene reverse primers. TCRdb cleaned the public reads at Q25 with fastp, built clones with MiXCR and kept in-frame beta chains. Records with the same CDR3 protein are collapsed into one entry carrying the most frequent genes and DNA. This sample holds thousands of distinct CDR3 sequences; approximately 46% were observed only once. The ten largest clones take up 50% of the sample. The TCR template was genomic DNA extracted from bulk tumor tissue, and about 0.6 ug of gDNA was amplified for each sample. Multiple biopsies per primary tumor were taken during surgery, spaced as far apart as possible within the tumor mass. The study cohort was described as untreated, and the patients were newly diagnosed NSCLC cases having curative surgery.

Sequences were obtained from lung tumor tissue. The receptors here all came from a man aged 55 to 70 with non-small cell lung cancer.

This chain links TRBV27 with TRBJ1-1, with TRBD1 matching 7 bases. The CDR3 is 14 residues long. The germline V gene encodes CDR1 MNHEY and CDR2 SMNVEV (reference sequence). Trimming at V came to 6 bases and at J to 0 bases, leaving 4 bases not matched to a gene. In nucleotides, the CDR3 is TGTGCCAGCAGGACAGGGACTATGAACACTGAAGCTTTCTTT. Its protein product is CASRTGTMNTEAFF.

This clonotype is medium-sized (0.01 to 0.1%) in the sample. The chain uses TRBV6-1 and TRBJ2-7; perhaps TRBD2 as D (6 bases). Germline-derived CDR1 and CDR2 are MNHNS and SASEGT. The V end was cut by 6 bases, the J end by 3 bases, with 12 bases between. The CDR3 covers 13 residues. The chain's CDR3 is CASSFGTVYEQYV. The CDR3 DNA follows: TGTGCCAGCAGCTTCGGGACTGTCTACGAGCAGTACGTC.

About this clonotype itself: This sequence may be a read error, since a much larger clone differs from it by one base. In nucleotides, the CDR3 is TGTGACAGCAGCGCACTAGCGGGATCGTACGGCGGGGAGCTGTTTTTT. This sequence encodes CDSSALAGSYGGELFF. The chain joins TRBV9 to TRBJ2-2, with 10 positions matching TRBD2. CDR1 is SGDLS, CDR2 YYNGEE, per germline. This CDR3 comprises 16 residues. The whole variable domain, remainder taken from reference TRBV9 and TRBJ2-2, is DSGVTQTPKHLITATGQRVTLRCSPRSGDLSVYWYQQSLDQGLQFLIQYYNGEERAKGNILERFSAQQFPDLHSELNLSSLELGDSALYFCDSSALAGSYGGELFFGEGSRLTVL.

DNA of the CDR3: TGTGCCAGCAGCATGGGACTAGCCCACGAGCAGTACTTC. Its translation: CASSMGLAHEQYF. The rearrangement joins TRBV13 to TRBJ2-7; 9 positions agree with TRBD2. Germline V gives CDR1 PRHDT, CDR2 FYEKMQ (reference sequence). CDR3 length equals 13 residues. With V trimmed by 5 bases and J by 5 bases, 4 bases remained unmatched.

In this sample, this clonotype is medium-sized. This chain connects TRBV10-2 to TRBJ2-2; D is uncertain. V was shortened by 5 bases and J by 5 bases, with 6 bases between the two germline ends. The CDR3 runs to 12 residues. CDR1 and CDR2 (germline): WSHSY, SAAADI. The CDR3 region is CASSITTGELFF. CDR3 nucleotide sequence: TGCGCCAGCAGTATTACAACCGGGGAGCTGTTTTTT.

This clonotype is categorized as medium-sized. V gene TRBV2 combines with J gene TRBJ1-4; D not certain. Germline CDR1 reads SNHLY; CDR2 reads FYNNEI. V was clipped by 1 base and J by 5 bases, with 14 bases between them. The CDR3 is 16 residues long. The CDR3 protein is CASSEGVRVFNEKLFF. The CDR3 DNA reads as TGTGCCAGCAGTGAAGGGGTTAGGGTCTTCAATGAAAAACTGTTTTTT.

This sequence joins TRBV27 and TRBJ2-1, with D tentatively TRBD2 (6 bases). Germline CDR1 MNHEY, CDR2 SMNVEV (reference sequence). CDR3 size: 17 residues. The V end was cut by 6 bases, the J end by 0 bases, with 18 bases between. The CDR3 is CASSSGAGPSSYNEQFF. CDR3 DNA: TGTGCCAGCAGCTCTGGAGCGGGTCCTAGCTCCTACAATGAGCAGTTCTTC.